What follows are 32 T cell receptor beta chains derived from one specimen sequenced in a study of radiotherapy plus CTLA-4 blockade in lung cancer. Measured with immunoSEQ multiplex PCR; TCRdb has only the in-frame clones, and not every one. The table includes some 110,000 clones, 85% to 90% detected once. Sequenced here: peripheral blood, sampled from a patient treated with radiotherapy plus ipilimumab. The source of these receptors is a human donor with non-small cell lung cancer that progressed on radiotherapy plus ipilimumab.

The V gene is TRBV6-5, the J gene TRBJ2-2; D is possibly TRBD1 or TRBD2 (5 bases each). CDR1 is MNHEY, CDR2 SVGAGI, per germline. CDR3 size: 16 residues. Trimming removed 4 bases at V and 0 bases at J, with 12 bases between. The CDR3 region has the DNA TGTGCCAGCAGTTCCCGGGGCAGACCGAACACCGGGGAGCTGTTTTTT. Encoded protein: CASSSRGRPNTGELFF.

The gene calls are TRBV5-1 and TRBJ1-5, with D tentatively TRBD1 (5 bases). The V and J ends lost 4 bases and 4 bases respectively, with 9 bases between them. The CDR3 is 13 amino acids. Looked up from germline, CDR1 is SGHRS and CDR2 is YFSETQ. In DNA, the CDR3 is TGCGCCAGCAGCACGACAGTTAATCAGCCCCAGCATTTT. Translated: CASSTTVNQPQHF.

The CDR3 region is CASSLYSRRGHEQYF. CDR3 in DNA: TGTGCCAGCAGCTTATATTCCCGCAGGGGCCACGAGCAGTACTTC. This rearrangement joins TRBV7-9 to TRBJ2-7; D perhaps matches TRBD1 (6 bases). Trimming removed 2 bases from V and 5 bases from J, with 16 bases in between. The CDR3 covers 15 residues. Germline V gives CDR1 SEHNR, CDR2 FQNEAQ (reference sequence).

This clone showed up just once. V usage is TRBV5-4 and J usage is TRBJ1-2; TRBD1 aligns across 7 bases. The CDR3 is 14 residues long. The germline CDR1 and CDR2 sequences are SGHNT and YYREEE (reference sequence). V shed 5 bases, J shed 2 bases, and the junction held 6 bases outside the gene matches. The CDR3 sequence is CASSNEGANYGYTF. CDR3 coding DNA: TGTGCCAGCAGTAATGAGGGGGCGAACTATGGCTACACCTTC. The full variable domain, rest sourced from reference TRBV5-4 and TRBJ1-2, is ETGVTQSPTHLIKTRGQQVTLRCSSQSGHNTVSWYQQALGQGPQFIFQYYREEENGRGNFPPRFSGLQFPNYSSELNVNALELDDSALYLCASSNEGANYGYTFGSGTRLTVV.

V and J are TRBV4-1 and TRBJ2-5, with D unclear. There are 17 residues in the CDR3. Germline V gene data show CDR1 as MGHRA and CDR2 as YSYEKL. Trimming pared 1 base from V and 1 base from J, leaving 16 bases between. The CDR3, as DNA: TGCGCCAGCAGCCAAGTTCATTTTAAGGTTGTCCAAGAGACCCAGTACTTC. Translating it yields CASSQVHFKVVQETQYF.

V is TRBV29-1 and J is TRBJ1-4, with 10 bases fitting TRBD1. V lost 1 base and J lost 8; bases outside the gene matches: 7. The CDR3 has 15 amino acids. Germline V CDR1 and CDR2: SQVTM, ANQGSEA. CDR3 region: CSVEARQGATEKLFF. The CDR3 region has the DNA TGCAGCGTTGAAGCGCGACAGGGGGCGACGGAAAAACTGTTTTTT.

The CDR3 DNA reads as TGTGCCTGGAGTTTACCGACTAGTATCGTGCAGTACTTC. Residues: CAWSLPTSIVQYF. The V and J genes are TRBV30 and TRBJ2-5; TRBD2 is a possible D gene (6 bases). The CDR3 has 13 residues. CDR1 is GTSNPN, CDR2 SVGIG, per germline (reference sequence). Trimming cost V 2 bases and J 11 bases, with 18 bases left between them.

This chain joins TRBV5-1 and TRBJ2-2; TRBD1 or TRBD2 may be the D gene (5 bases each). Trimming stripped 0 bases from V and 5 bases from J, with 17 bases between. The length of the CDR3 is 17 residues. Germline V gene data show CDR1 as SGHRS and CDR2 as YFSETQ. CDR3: CASSLALRGAMTGELFF. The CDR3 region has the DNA TGCGCCAGCAGCTTGGCCTTGAGGGGCGCGATGACCGGGGAGCTGTTTTTT.

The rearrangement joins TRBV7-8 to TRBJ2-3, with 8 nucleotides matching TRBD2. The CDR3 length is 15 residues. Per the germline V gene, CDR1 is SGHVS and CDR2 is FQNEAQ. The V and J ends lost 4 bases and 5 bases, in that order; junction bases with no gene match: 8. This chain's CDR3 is CASSSTSGRGDTQYF. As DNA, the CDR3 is TGTGCCAGCAGCTCCACTAGCGGCAGAGGAGATACGCAGTATTTT.

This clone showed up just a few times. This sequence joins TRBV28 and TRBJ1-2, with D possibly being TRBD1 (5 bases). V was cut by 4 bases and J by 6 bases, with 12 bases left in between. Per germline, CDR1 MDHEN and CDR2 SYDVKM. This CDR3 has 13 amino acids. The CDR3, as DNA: TGTGCCAGCAGTTCCCGGAGGGGAGATGGCTACACCTTC. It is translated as CASSSRRGDGYTF.

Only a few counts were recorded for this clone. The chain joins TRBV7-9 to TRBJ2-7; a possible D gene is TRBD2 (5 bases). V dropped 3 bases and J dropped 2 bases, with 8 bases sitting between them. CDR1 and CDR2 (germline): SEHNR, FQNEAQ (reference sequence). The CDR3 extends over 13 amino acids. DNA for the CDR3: TGTGCCAGCAGCTTCCAGCGGACCTACGAGCAGTACTTC. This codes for CASSFQRTYEQYF.

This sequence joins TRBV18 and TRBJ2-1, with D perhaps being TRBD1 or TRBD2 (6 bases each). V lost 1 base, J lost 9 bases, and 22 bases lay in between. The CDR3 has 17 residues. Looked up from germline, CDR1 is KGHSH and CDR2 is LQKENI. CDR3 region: CASSPLSRTQGGGEQFF. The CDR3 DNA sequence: TGTGCCAGCTCACCACTCAGCAGGACACAAGGGGGAGGTGAGCAGTTCTTC.

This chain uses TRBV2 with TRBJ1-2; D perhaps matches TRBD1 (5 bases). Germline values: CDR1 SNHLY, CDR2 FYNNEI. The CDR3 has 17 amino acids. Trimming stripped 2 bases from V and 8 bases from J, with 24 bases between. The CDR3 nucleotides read TGTGCCAGCAGTGAAAATCGTGGGGGGATCTCGCGTCGCGGCTACACCTTC. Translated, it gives CASSENRGGISRRGYTF.

The CDR3: CASSRAFNEKLFF. The CDR3 region has the DNA TGTGCCAGCAGCCGGGCCTTTAATGAAAAACTGTTTTTT. The chain employs TRBV6-1 and TRBJ1-4; unclear D gene. V was trimmed by 6 bases and J by 4 bases, leaving 9 bases between them. The CDR3 is 13 residues long. Germline V lookup: CDR1 MNHNS, CDR2 SASEGT.

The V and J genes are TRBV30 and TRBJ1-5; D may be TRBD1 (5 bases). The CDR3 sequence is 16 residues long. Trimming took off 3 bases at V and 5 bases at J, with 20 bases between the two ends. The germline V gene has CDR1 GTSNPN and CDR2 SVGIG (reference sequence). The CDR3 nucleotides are TGTGCCTGGAGGTCACCCAGGGCACGAAGGGATCAGCCCCAGCATTTT. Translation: CAWRSPRARRDQPQHF.

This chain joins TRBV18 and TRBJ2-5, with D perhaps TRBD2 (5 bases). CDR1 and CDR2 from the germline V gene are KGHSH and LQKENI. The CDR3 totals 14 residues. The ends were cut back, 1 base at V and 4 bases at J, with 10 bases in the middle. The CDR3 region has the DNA TGTGCCAGCTCACCACTGACTACTACAGAGACCCAGTACTTC. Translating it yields CASSPLTTTETQYF.

The CDR3 DNA is TGCGCCAGCAGCCGGGACTACAGCACAGATACGCAGTATTTT. Translating it yields CASSRDYSTDTQYF. The V call is TRBV5-1, the J call TRBJ2-3, with 7 positions matching TRBD2. Germline CDR1 reads SGHRS; CDR2 reads YFSETQ. The ends lost 4 bases at V and 0 bases at J; junction bases unmatched: 2. The CDR3 loop spans 14 amino acids.

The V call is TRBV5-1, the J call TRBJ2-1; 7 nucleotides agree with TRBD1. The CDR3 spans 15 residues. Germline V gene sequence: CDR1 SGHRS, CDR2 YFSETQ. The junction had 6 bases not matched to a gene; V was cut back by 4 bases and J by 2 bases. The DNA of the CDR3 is TGCGCCAGCAGCCCCCAGGGGGACGCCTACAATGAGCAGTTCTTC. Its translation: CASSPQGDAYNEQFF.

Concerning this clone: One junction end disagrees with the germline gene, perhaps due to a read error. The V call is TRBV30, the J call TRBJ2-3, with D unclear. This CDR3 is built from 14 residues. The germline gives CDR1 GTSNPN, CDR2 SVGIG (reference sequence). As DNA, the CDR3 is TGTGCCCGGAGTGTATACCGGGGCACAGATACGCAGTATTTT. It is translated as CARSVYRGTDTQYF.

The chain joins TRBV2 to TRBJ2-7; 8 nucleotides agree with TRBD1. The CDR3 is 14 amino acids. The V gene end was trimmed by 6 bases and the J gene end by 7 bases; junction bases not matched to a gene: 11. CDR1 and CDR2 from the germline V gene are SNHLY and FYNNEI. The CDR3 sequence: CASRPRTGLGEQYF. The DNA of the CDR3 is TGTGCCAGCAGGCCCCGGACAGGGCTGGGGGAGCAGTACTTC.

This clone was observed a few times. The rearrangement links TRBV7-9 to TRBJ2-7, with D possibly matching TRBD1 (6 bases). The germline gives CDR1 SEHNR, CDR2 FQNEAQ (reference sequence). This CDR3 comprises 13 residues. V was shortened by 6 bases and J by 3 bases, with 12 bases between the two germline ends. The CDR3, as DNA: TGTGCCAGCAGGGGGACACCTGGCTACGAGCAGTACTTC. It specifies CASRGTPGYEQYF.

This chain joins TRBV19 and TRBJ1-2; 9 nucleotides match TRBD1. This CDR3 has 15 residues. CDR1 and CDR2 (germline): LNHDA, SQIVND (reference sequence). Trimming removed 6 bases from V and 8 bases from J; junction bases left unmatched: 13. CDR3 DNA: TGTGCCAGTAGGAACCCGGGACAGGGATCAGGGGGCTACACCTTC. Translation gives CASRNPGQGSGGYTF.

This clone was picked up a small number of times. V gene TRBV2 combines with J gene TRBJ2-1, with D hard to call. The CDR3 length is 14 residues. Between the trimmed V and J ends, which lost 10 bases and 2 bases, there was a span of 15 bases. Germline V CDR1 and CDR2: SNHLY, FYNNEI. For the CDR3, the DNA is TGTGCCACCACAGTTCGGGTCACCTACAATGAGCAGTTCTTC. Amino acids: CATTVRVTYNEQFF.

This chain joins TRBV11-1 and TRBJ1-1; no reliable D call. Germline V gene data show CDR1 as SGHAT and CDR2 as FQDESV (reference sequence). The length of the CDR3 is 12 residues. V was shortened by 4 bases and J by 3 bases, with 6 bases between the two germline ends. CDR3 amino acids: CASSSVDTEAFF. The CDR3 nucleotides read TGTGCCAGCAGCTCGGTGGACACTGAAGCTTTCTTT.

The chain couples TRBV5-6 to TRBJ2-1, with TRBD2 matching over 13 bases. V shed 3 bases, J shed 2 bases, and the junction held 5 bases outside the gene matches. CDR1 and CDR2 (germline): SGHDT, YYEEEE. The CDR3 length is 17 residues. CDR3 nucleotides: TGTGCCAGCAGCTGGGGACTAGCGGGAACAACCTACAATGAGCAGTTCTTC. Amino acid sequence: CASSWGLAGTTYNEQFF.

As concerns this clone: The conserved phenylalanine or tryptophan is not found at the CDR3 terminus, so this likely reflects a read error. The CDR3 reads CASSVDEGAPFGYTL. CDR3 in DNA: TGTGCCAGCAGCGTAGACGAGGGGGCCCCCTTTGGCTACACCTTA. The V gene is TRBV9, the J gene TRBJ1-2; 7 bases are a match to TRBD1. There are 15 residues in the CDR3. J was trimmed by 7 bases and V by 0 bases; bases with no gene match: 9. Germline V gene lookup returns CDR1 SGDLS and CDR2 YYNGEE.

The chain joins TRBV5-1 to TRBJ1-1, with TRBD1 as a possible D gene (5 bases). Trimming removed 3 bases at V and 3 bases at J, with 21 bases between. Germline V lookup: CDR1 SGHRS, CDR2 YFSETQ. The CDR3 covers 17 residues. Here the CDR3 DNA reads TGCGCCAGCAGCTCATCCAACCTTATAGGGGTATACACTGAAGCTTTCTTT. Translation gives CASSSSNLIGVYTEAFF.

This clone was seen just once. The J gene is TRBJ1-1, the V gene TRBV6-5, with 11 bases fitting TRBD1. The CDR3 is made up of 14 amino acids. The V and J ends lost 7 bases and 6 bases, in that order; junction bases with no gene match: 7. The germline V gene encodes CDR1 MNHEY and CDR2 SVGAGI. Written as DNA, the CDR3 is TGTGCCAGCACCCGGACAGGGGGCAACTCTGAAGCTTTCTTT. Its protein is CASTRTGGNSEAFF.

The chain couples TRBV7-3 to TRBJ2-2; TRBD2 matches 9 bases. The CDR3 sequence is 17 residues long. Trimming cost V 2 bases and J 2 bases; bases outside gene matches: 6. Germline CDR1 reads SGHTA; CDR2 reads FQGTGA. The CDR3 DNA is TGTGCCAGCAGCTTATATGCGGGAGGGGTAAACACCGGGGAGCTGTTTTTT. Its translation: CASSLYAGGVNTGELFF.

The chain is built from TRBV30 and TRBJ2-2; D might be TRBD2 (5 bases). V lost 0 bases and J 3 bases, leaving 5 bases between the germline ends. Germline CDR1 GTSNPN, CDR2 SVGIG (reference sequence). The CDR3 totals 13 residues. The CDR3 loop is CAWSVLDTGELFF. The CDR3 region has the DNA TGTGCCTGGAGTGTACTAGACACCGGGGAGCTGTTTTTT.

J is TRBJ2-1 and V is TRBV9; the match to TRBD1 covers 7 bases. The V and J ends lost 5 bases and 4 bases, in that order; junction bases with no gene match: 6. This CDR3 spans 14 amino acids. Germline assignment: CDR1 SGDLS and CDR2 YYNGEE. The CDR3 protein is CASSYRDSYNEQFF. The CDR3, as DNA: TGTGCCAGCAGTTACCGGGACAGTTACAATGAGCAGTTCTTC.

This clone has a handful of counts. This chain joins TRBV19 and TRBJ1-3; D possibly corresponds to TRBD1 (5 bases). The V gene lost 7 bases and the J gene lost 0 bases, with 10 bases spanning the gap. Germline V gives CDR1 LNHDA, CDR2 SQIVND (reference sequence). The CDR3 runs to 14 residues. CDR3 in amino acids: CASMGRGSGNTIYF. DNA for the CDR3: TGTGCCAGTATGGGGCGAGGCTCTGGAAACACCATATATTTT.